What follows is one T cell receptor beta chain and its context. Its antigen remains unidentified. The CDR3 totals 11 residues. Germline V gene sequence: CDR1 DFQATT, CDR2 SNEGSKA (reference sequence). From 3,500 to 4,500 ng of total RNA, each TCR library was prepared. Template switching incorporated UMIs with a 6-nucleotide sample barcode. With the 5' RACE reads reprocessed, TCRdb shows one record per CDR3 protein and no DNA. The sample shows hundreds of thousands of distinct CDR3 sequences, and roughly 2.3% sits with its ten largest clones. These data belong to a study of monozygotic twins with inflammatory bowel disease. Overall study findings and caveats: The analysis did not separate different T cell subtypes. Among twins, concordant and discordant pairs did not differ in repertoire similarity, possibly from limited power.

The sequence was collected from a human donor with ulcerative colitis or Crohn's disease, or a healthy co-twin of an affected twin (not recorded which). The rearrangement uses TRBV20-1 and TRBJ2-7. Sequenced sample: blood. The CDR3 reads CSATTNWEQYF.